This is a list of T cell receptor beta chains from one sample in a study of blood T cell repertoires in COVID-19. Sequencing used immunoSEQ multiplex PCR; TCRdb keeps in-frame clones, though not all of them. The repertoire includes over 150,000 clones, about 85% of them detected once, and around 1.1% sits in the top ten. Sequenced sample: peripheral blood. Source of these receptors: a man aged 35-49 years with acute or convalescent COVID-19. Each CDR3 is given with its conserved first and last residue. The D gene is left open where the match is weak. Size is omitted from some rows. Given values are once, few, many or a class for expanded clones.

clone_size	cdr3_length	d_call	v_call	j_call	cdr3_nt	cdr3_aa
.	15	.	TRBV14	TRBJ2-2	TGTGCCAGCAGCCCCGGCGGTTCGAACACCGGGGAGCTGTTTTTT	CASSPGGSNTGELFF
.	13	.	TRBV10-2	TRBJ1-1	TGCGCCAGCAGTGTGGAGAGGAACACTGAAGCTTTCTTT	CASSVERNTEAFF
.	17	.	TRBV12-5	TRBJ2-1	TGTGCTAGTGGTTCATCCATTCAGGGACACTCCTACAATGAGCAGTTCTTC	CASGSSIQGHSYNEQFF
few	15	.	TRBV5-5	TRBJ2-5	TGTGCCAGCAGATCCCTGGGAAGCGGGCAAGAGACCCAGTACTTC	CASRSLGSGQETQYF
.	14	.	TRBV24-1	TRBJ2-3	TGTGCCACCAGTGAGCCGGGGATCCCAGATACGCAGTATTTT	CATSEPGIPDTQYF
.	14	TRBD1	TRBV30	TRBJ1-4	TGTGCCTGGAGCGCAGGGGGCCGCGGTGAAAAACTGTTTTTT	CAWSAGGRGEKLFF
.	14	TRBD1	TRBV10-3	TRBJ1-2	TGTGCCATCAGCGGGACAGGGGTCGGCTATGGCTACACCTTC	CAISGTGVGYGYTF
.	16	.	TRBV19	TRBJ2-2	TGTGCCAGTAGTATCCGCCAGCCAGGAAACACCGGGGAGCTGTTTTTT	CASSIRQPGNTGELFF
.	15	TRBD1	TRBV19	TRBJ2-7	TGTGCCAGTAGTACTATCCAGGGGGCTCAGTACGAGCAGTACTTC	CASSTIQGAQYEQYF
few	16	.	TRBV6-2/TRBV6-3	TRBJ1-5	TGTGCCAGCAGTCCACGGACACGGGCGTCAAGTCAGCCCCAGCATTTT	CASSPRTRASSQPQHF
.	14	TRBD1	TRBV18	TRBJ1-2	TGTGCCAGCTCACCAGGGACAGGCTGGAATGGCTACACCTTC	CASSPGTGWNGYTF
.	14	.	TRBV4-2	TRBJ2-5	TGTGCCAGCAGCCATATCGGTGTACAAGAGACCCAGTACTTC	CASSHIGVQETQYF
.	12	.	TRBV5-1	TRBJ2-1	TGCGCCAGCAGCTTGACTAGCTGGGAGCAGTTCTTC	CASSLTSWEQFF
.	15	.	TRBV5-1	TRBJ2-5	TGCGCCAGCAGCTTGGGACAGGCTCTCGGAGAGACCCAGTACTTC	CASSLGQALGETQYF
few	13	TRBD1	TRBV19	TRBJ2-3	TGTGCCAGCCGGGACAGGGGAACAGATACGCAGTATTTT	CASRDRGTDTQYF
.	14	TRBD1	TRBV4-3	TRBJ2-7	TGCGCCAGCAGCCAGGACAGGGGACAGTACGAGCAGTACTTC	CASSQDRGQYEQYF
.	12	TRBD1	TRBV29-1	TRBJ2-3	TGCAGCGTTTGGGGACAGGGTAATACGCAGTATTTT	CSVWGQGNTQYF
.	14	.	TRBV2	TRBJ1-5	TGTGCCAGCAGTGTGTCTTCGGGGAGGCAGCCCCAGCATTTT	CASSVSSGRQPQHF
.	13	.	TRBV7-2	TRBJ2-5	TGTGCCACCAACAGAGAAGTACAAGAGACCCAGTACTTC	CATNREVQETQYF
.	15	.	TRBV7-2	TRBJ1-2	TGTGCCAGCAGCTTAGAGTATGGCCCGAACTATGGCTACACCTTC	CASSLEYGPNYGYTF
.	12	.	TRBV28	TRBJ1-1	TGTGCCAGCAGTTTGGGGCAGACTGAAGCTTTCTTT	CASSLGQTEAFF
.	14	.	TRBV7-9	TRBJ2-7	TGTGCCAGCAGTCAAACCGACAGAGTCTACGAGCAGTACTTC	CASSQTDRVYEQYF
many	12	.	TRBV2	TRBJ2-7	TGTGCCAGCAAATTGGAGTCGGGCGAGCAGTACTTC	CASKLESGEQYF
.	13	.	TRBV5-1	TRBJ2-5	TGCGCCAGCAGCCTACCAGGAGGAGAGACCCAGTACTTC	CASSLPGGETQYF
.	12	TRBD1	TRBV11-2	TRBJ2-1	TGTGCCAGCAGCGATACAGGGGATGAGCAGTTCTTC	CASSDTGDEQFF
.	15	.	TRBV28	TRBJ2-5	TGTGCCAGCAGGAAAACAGCTACCTCCCAAGAGACCCAGTACTTC	CASRKTATSQETQYF
.	16	TRBD1	TRBV5-1	TRBJ2-7	TGCGCCAGCAGCCCGGACGGGGGACAGGGAGCCTACGAGCAGTACTTC	CASSPDGGQGAYEQYF
.	15	TRBD1	TRBV14	TRBJ2-2	TGTGCCAGCAGCCAAGTGACAGGGTTCACCGGGGAGCTGTTTTTT	CASSQVTGFTGELFF
.	16	TRBD2	TRBV5-6	TRBJ2-3	TGTGCCAGCAGTAGAACTAGCGGGGGACCCACAGATACGCAGTATTTT	CASSRTSGGPTDTQYF
.	17	TRBD2	TRBV7-2	TRBJ2-5	TGTGCCAGCAGCTTAGCGAACCAGCGGGGGCTACAAGAGACCCAGTACTTC	CASSLANQRGLQETQYF
.	14	TRBD1	TRBV6-6	TRBJ2-2	TGTGCCAGCGGTGGCGAGTGGGACAGGGACTGGCTGTTTTTT	CASGGEWDRDWLFF
.	17	.	TRBV30	TRBJ1-1	TGTGCCTGGAGTTCGAACCCCGGAGGGCTGAGGGCCACTGAAGCTTTCTTT	CAWSSNPGGLRATEAFF
.	12	TRBD1	TRBV27	TRBJ1-2	TGTGCCAGCAGTTCCACAGGGGATGGCTACACCTTC	CASSSTGDGYTF
.	16	.	TRBV28	TRBJ2-1	TGTGCCAGCAGTTCTTGGGACTCCAGCTCCTACAATGAGCAGTTCTTC	CASSSWDSSSYNEQFF
.	17	TRBD2	TRBV6-1	TRBJ2-7	TGTGCCAGCAGTAAAGGACTAGCGGGGGGCCTCTCCTACGAGCAGTACTTC	CASSKGLAGGLSYEQYF
.	17	.	TRBV6-2/TRBV6-3	TRBJ1-2	TGTGCCAGCAGTTCAGCTGGACTAGGGTATTCGGACTATGGCTACACCTTC	CASSSAGLGYSDYGYTF
.	17	.	TRBV5-1	TRBJ1-2	TGCGCCAGCAGCTTGGACCTGGGTCAGGGTATGGACTATGGCTACACCTTC	CASSLDLGQGMDYGYTF
.	13	.	TRBV5-6	TRBJ2-7	TGTGCCAGCAGCTTGAGGGGAGGAAGCGAGCAGTACTTC	CASSLRGGSEQYF
few	15	TRBD2	TRBV19	TRBJ2-5	TGTGCCAGTAGTCCTCAGCGGGGGGCGATTGGGACCCAGTACTTC	CASSPQRGAIGTQYF
.	16	TRBD1	TRBV4-3	TRBJ1-6	TGCGCCAGCAGCCAAGCGGCAGGGGGCAACAATTCACCCCTCCACTTT	CASSQAAGGNNSPLHF
.	12	.	TRBV19	TRBJ1-1	TGTGCCAGTAACCAGGGCCTCACTGAAGCTTTCTTT	CASNQGLTEAFF
.	15	.	TRBV6-5	TRBJ2-3	TGTGCCAGCAGCCGACAGGTTGGGACCCACTATACGCAGTATTTT	CASSRQVGTHYTQYF
.	15	TRBD1	TRBV7-6	TRBJ1-4	TGTGCCAGCAGCTTGGGGGGGACAGGGGCTCGGGAACTGTTTTTT	CASSLGGTGARELFF
.	14	.	TRBV7-3	TRBJ2-2	TGTGCCAGCAGCTTCTCCCGGGGTCCCGGGGAGCTGTTTTTT	CASSFSRGPGELFF
.	12	.	TRBV3-1/TRBV3-2	TRBJ2-3	TGTGCCAGCAGCCAACGGTACGAGGCGCAGTATTTT	CASSQRYEAQYF
.	15	TRBD2	TRBV6-4	TRBJ2-1	TGTGCCAGCAGTGACTCGGGCGGGGGGCACGATGAGCAGTTCTTC	CASSDSGGGHDEQFF
.	14	.	TRBV4-1	TRBJ1-5	TGCGCCAGCAGCCAAGAAATAGCGTATCAGCCCCAGCATTTT	CASSQEIAYQPQHF
.	16	TRBD1	TRBV19	TRBJ1-6	TGTGCCAGTAGTAAAACGGGACAGGGTTCTAGTTCACCCCTCCACTTT	CASSKTGQGSSSPLHF
.	13	.	TRBV18	TRBJ2-1	TGTGCCAGCTCACCACACAAAGAGGGTGAGCAGTTCTTC	CASSPHKEGEQFF
.	11	.	TRBV2	TRBJ2-7	TGTGCCAGCAGCACAACCTACGAGCAGTACTTC	CASSTTYEQYF
.	15	.	TRBV19	TRBJ1-2	TGTGCCAGTAGTAGAAGGGGCAGGGAAGGAGATGGCTACACCTTC	CASSRRGREGDGYTF
.	14	.	TRBV3-1/TRBV3-2	TRBJ2-7	TGTGCCAGCAGCCAAGTTTCGGGGTCTCTCGAGCAGTACTTC	CASSQVSGSLEQYF
once	11	TRBD1	TRBV20-1	TRBJ2-3	TGCAGTGGAACAGGGGAAGATACGCAGTATTTT	CSGTGEDTQYF
.	15	TRBD1	TRBV5-1	TRBJ2-5	TGCGCCAGCAGCCAAGGGACAGGGGCCCAAGAGACCCAGTACTTC	CASSQGTGAQETQYF
.	18	.	TRBV5-1	TRBJ2-5	TGCGCCAGCAGCTGGGGGCGTGGGGCGGGGGAAGGAGGAGAGACCCAGTACTTC	CASSWGRGAGEGGETQYF
.	12	.	TRBV4-1	TRBJ2-1	TGCGCCAGCAGCCATCTTAGTGATGAGCAGTTCTTC	CASSHLSDEQFF
.	14	.	TRBV11-3	TRBJ2-5	TGTGCCAGCAGCTTGACGGCTAGCAGCAAGACCCAGTACTTC	CASSLTASSKTQYF
.	12	.	TRBV1	TRBJ1-2	TGCACCAGCAGCCAAGACGGTTATGGCTACACCTTC	CTSSQDGYGYTF
.	18	.	TRBV15	TRBJ1-6	TGTGCCACCAGCAGACCAACGACTGTCAGCTCCTATAATTCACCCCTCCACTTT	CATSRPTTVSSYNSPLHF
.	11	.	TRBV19	TRBJ1-1	TGTGCCAGTAGTATTGAGACTGAAGCTTTCTTT	CASSIETEAFF